These 10 T cell receptor beta chains were all obtained from the same sample, sequenced in a study of shared T cell receptors in the human thymus. Repertoires were generated with immunoSEQ multiplex PCR, while TCRdb's copy carries only in-frame clones and drops some. Here the sample spans some 760,000 clones, 80% to 90% being singletons. These same data were also listed under a study on human thymus T cells.

The sequencing sample was made of thymocytes. The receptors were sampled from a girl less than two years old with a congenital heart defect.

Only one count was recorded for this clone. The CDR3 here is CASSIEPYSDQPQHF. The CDR3, as DNA: TGTGCCAGTAGTATAGAGCCGTACAGTGATCAGCCCCAGCATTTT. The chain has TRBV19 and TRBJ1-5; D is undetermined. CDR1 is LNHDA and CDR2 is SQIVND in the germline V gene (reference sequence). CDR3 length: 15 residues. Trimming pared 0 bases from V and 5 bases from J, leaving 11 bases between.

This clone has a handful of counts. The chain recombines TRBV15 with TRBJ2-7; D perhaps matches TRBD1 (6 bases). CDR3 size: 18 residues. CDR1 and CDR2 from the germline V gene are LNHNV and YYDKDF (reference sequence). Trimming cost V 4 bases and J 5 bases, with 27 bases left between them. DNA of the CDR3: TGTGCCACCAGCACTCTCTTACCGGGGCAGGGGCCTGAGGACGAGCAGTACTTC. It is translated as CATSTLLPGQGPEDEQYF. Variable domain in full (rest from reference TRBV15 and TRBJ2-7): DAMVIQNPRYQVTQFGKPVTLSCSQTLNHNVMYWYQQKSSQAPKLLFHYYDKDFNNEADTPDNFQSRRPNTSFCFLDIRSPGLGDTAMYLCATSTLLPGQGPEDEQYFGPGTRLTVT.

The V gene is TRBV30, the J gene TRBJ1-4; 8 positions match TRBD1. The CDR3 extends over 14 amino acids. V shed 3 bases, J shed 8 bases, and the junction held 8 bases outside the gene matches. CDR1 is GTSNPN, CDR2 SVGIG, per germline (reference sequence). CDR3 in DNA: TGTGCCTGGAGACCAATCAGGGGGCGGGAAAAACTGTTTTTT. This codes for CAWRPIRGREKLFF.

This rearrangement joins TRBV15 to TRBJ2-1, with TRBD1 matching over 9 bases. This CDR3 contains 17 residues. Trimming removed 7 bases from V and 7 bases from J; junction bases left unmatched: 17. Germline V gives CDR1 LNHNV, CDR2 YYDKDF (reference sequence). CDR3 loop: CATILLIQGANGNEQFF. The CDR3 bases are TGTGCCACCATACTGCTTATACAGGGGGCTAATGGGAATGAGCAGTTCTTC. Supplemented by reference TRBV15 and TRBJ2-1, the full variable domain reads DAMVIQNPRYQVTQFGKPVTLSCSQTLNHNVMYWYQQKSSQAPKLLFHYYDKDFNNEADTPDNFQSRRPNTSFCFLDIRSPGLGDTAMYLCATILLIQGANGNEQFFGPGTRLTVL.

The chain combines TRBV7-9 with TRBJ1-2; perhaps TRBD1 as D (6 bases). Germline values: CDR1 SEHNR, CDR2 FQNEAQ (reference sequence). The CDR3 sequence is 17 residues long. The V end lost 3 bases, the J end lost 0 bases, and 17 bases lay between the germline ends. The CDR3, as DNA: TGTGCCAGCAGCTTTATTAGCTGGACAGTAGCTAACTATGGCTACACCTTC. This gives the protein CASSFISWTVANYGYTF.

The V and J genes are TRBV14 and TRBJ2-7, with D maybe TRBD2 (5 bases). Germline CDR1 is SGHDN and CDR2 is FVKESK. V lost 5 bases and J 6 bases, leaving 17 bases between the germline ends. The CDR3 length is 14 residues. The CDR3, as DNA: TGTGCCAGCAGCACACCGGGGAGCCCCTCCGAGCAGTACTTC. Its translation: CASSTPGSPSEQYF.

The chain is built from TRBV19 and TRBJ1-2, with 9 bases identical to TRBD1. This CDR3 contains 19 residues. The V segment lost 3 bases and the J segment 5 bases; nucleotides outside the gene matches: 19. In germline, CDR1 is LNHDA, CDR2 SQIVND (reference sequence). CDR3 sequence reads: CASSMIGRGQGQPFYGYTF. The DNA for the CDR3 is TGTGCCAGTAGTATGATCGGTAGGGGACAGGGCCAACCTTTTTATGGCTACACCTTC.

The genes are TRBV6-5 and TRBJ1-5, with 8 nucleotides matching TRBD1. The CDR3 has 14 residues. Per the germline V gene, CDR1 is MNHEY and CDR2 is SVGAGI. J lost 4 bases, V lost 4 bases, and 3 bases had no gene match. This CDR3 is CASSWDRKNQPQHF. The CDR3 region has the DNA TGTGCCAGCAGTTGGGACAGGAAAAATCAGCCCCAGCATTTT.

The chain uses TRBV9 and TRBJ1-3; the match to TRBD1 covers 9 bases. Germline assignment: CDR1 SGDLS and CDR2 YYNGEE. Losses at the gene ends were 0 bases for V and 4 bases for J; bases not matched to a gene: 5. The CDR3 runs to 16 residues. The CDR3 is CASSVALGTGGNTIYF. CDR3 in DNA: TGTGCCAGCAGCGTAGCGTTAGGGACAGGGGGAAACACCATATATTTT.

A few counts support this clone. The chain couples TRBV29-1 to TRBJ1-2, with D tentatively TRBD1 (5 bases). The germline gives CDR1 SQVTM, CDR2 ANQGSEA. V lost 1 base, J lost 3 bases, and 6 bases lay in between. CDR3 length: 12 residues. CDR3 loop: CSVEGGDYGYTF. CDR3 coding DNA: TGCAGCGTTGAAGGGGGGGACTATGGCTACACCTTC.